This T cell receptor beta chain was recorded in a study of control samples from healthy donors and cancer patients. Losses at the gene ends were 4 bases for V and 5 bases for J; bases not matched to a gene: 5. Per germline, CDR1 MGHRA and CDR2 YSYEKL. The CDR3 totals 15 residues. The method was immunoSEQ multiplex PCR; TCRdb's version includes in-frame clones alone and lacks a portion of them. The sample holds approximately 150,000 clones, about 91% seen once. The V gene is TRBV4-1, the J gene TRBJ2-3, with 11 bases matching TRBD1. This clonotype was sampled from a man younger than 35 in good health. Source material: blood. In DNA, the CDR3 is TGCGCCAGCAGCCTCCGGACAGGGGGCGTAGATACGCAGTATTTT. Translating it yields CASSLRTGGVDTQYF.